The rows below give T cell receptor beta chains drawn from one sample of a study of response to subunit inactivated influenza vaccine. One entry per CDR3 protein, called by TCRdb with MiXCR from the RT-PCR reads. The table includes 800,000 to 1,000,000 distinct CDR3 sequences, about 20% detected once. The input for sequencing was PBMCs from blood, taken more than 4 days after vaccination. These receptors were taken from a man aged 50-59 years who received an inactivated influenza vaccine. CDR3s include the opening cysteine and the closing phenylalanine or tryptophan. D genes are given only for firm matches.

J,V,D,CDR3
TRBJ2-1,TRBV5-1,TRBD1,CASSLYGTGGSYNEQFF
TRBJ2-4,TRBV12-3/TRBV12-4,TRBD1,CASSRQGGTNIQYF
TRBJ2-7,TRBV5-5,.,CASSLAVEAYEQYF
TRBJ2-5,TRBV6-2/TRBV6-3,.,CASSHRTQYF
.,TRBV7-2,.,CASSLDPAYEQFF
TRBJ2-2,TRBV9,TRBD2,CASSDSSGGQNTGELFF
TRBJ2-1,TRBV20-1,TRBD2,CSALPGLAGVHEQFF
TRBJ2-3,TRBV29-1,TRBD2,CSVDGTSGRGAGKAQYF
TRBJ2-1,TRBV4-3,TRBD2,CASSHGAGLVRNEQFF
TRBJ2-2,TRBV25-1,.,CASSRETGELFF
TRBJ2-6,TRBV6-2/TRBV6-3,TRBD1,CASSPRGLGANVLTF
TRBJ2-3,TRBV29-1,.,CSVESESTDTQYF
TRBJ1-2,TRBV29-1,.,CRAGGPLNIGYTF
TRBJ2-1,TRBV27,.,CASSPTESSYNEQFF
TRBJ2-4,TRBV15,.,CATKPGTRDIQYF
TRBJ2-3,TRBV15,TRBD2,CATSRGGLAGVTDTQYF
TRBJ1-1,TRBV5-1,.,CASSSRMDNPEAFF
TRBJ2-5,TRBV5-1,TRBD2,CASSPLGWTSGGQIQETQYF
TRBJ2-3,TRBV20-1,TRBD1,CSATDRGGTDTQYF
TRBJ2-2,TRBV4-2,.,CASSSVGGTNTGELFF
TRBJ2-1,TRBV6-5,TRBD1,CASSYSGDRLSYNEQFF
TRBJ1-2,TRBV3-1,.,CASSHRTFYGYTF
TRBJ2-1,TRBV21-1,.,CASSKPVGSYNEQFF
TRBJ2-3,TRBV20-1,.,CSAGVQGGDTQYF
TRBJ1-1,TRBV29-1,TRBD1,CSVGTRGSTEAFF
TRBJ2-2,TRBV6-2/TRBV6-3,.,CASSWDTGELFF
TRBJ1-4,TRBV5-1,.,CASSLGGQNNEKLFF
TRBJ2-1,TRBV20-1,TRBD2,CSARVGLAGVNEQFF
TRBJ1-5,TRBV7-8,TRBD1,CASSLSTGVNQPQHF
TRBJ2-5,TRBV4-1,TRBD2,CASSQSGTSDETQYF
TRBJ1-2,TRBV7-9,.,CASSPPKRSYGYTF
TRBJ2-7,TRBV6-1,TRBD1,CASSRRTGGFSDEQYF
TRBJ2-1,TRBV3-1,.,CASSQVPLENNEQFF
TRBJ2-5,TRBV5-5,TRBD1,CASSGKWDSAETQYF
TRBJ2-7,TRBV6-5,TRBD2,CASSYGTSGRAYEQYF
TRBJ2-1,TRBV29-1,.,CSGLGASDNEQFF
TRBJ1-4,TRBV12-3/TRBV12-4,.,CASSFGGNEKLFF
TRBJ2-1,TRBV4-3,TRBD1,CASSQDVTGGSYNEQFF
TRBJ2-5,TRBV12-3/TRBV12-4,.,CASNLGGGGGTQYF
TRBJ2-1,TRBV5-1,.,CASSRAGRNDEQFF
TRBJ1-5,TRBV20-1,TRBD1,CSATPGGDQPQHF
TRBJ2-6,TRBV10-2,.,CASRELGQGGSSGANVLTF
TRBJ2-3,TRBV6-5,TRBD2,CASSYGAGPGNTQYF
TRBJ2-7,TRBV6-6,TRBD1,CASRADRVGEQYF
TRBJ2-5,TRBV7-9,TRBD1,CASSSDPTGLETQYF
TRBJ2-1,TRBV20-1,TRBD2,CSASRRLAGGPAEQFF
TRBJ2-7,TRBV20-1,TRBD1,CSARLTTGGVTYEQYF
TRBJ1-1,TRBV27,.,CASKTSPDTEAFF
TRBJ2-3,TRBV7-2,TRBD2,CASSSSGRRNTQYF
TRBJ2-1,TRBV29-1,.,CSVPDKRLSYNEQFF
TRBJ2-3,TRBV4-3,.,CASSQNYAGDTQYF
TRBJ2-5,TRBV20-1,TRBD1,CSAKLDRIQETQYF
TRBJ2-3,TRBV5-1,TRBD1,CASSDPATGSTDTQYF
TRBJ2-1,TRBV4-3,.,CASSPREFFVDEQFF
TRBJ2-2,TRBV6-6,.,CANSAGGELFF
TRBJ2-3,TRBV6-5,TRBD2,CASSYGPGTRTDTQYF
TRBJ1-5,TRBV7-8,TRBD1,CASSQPGQGENQPQHF
TRBJ2-3,TRBV7-9,.,CASGTLGTDTQYF
TRBJ1-6,TRBV5-1,.,CASSLRTPGGNSPLHF